The next 8 T cell receptor beta chains were all read from a single sample in a study of shared clonotypes between healthy human individuals. Cells designated naive CD8 were CD45RO-negative and were positively selected for CCR7, with terminally differentiated effector memory CD45RA+ cells excluded. The assay was immunoSEQ multiplex PCR, and TCRdb's table has in-frame clones only and misses some. The sample consists of about 2 million clones, about 94% of them appearing once. Sequencing was carried out using naive CD8+ T cells sorted from blood. The receptors come from a man younger than 35 in good health.

This clone was recorded only once. The chain carries TRBV2 and TRBJ1-3; D call uncertain. The CDR3 runs to 18 residues. From germline, CDR1 is SNHLY and CDR2 FYNNEI. Trimming pared 3 bases from V and 4 bases from J, leaving 22 bases between. The CDR3 sequence is CASSDPEDGPQAGNTIYF. CDR3 DNA sequence: TGTGCCAGCAGTGACCCGGAGGACGGTCCTCAGGCCGGAAACACCATATATTTT. Supplemented by reference TRBV2 and TRBJ1-3, the full variable domain reads EPEVTQTPSHQVTQMGQEVILRCVPISNHLYFYWYRQILGQKVEFLVSFYNNEISEKSEIFDDQFSVERPDGSNFTLKIRSTKLEDSAMYFCASSDPEDGPQAGNTIYFGEGSWLTVV.

This chain uses TRBV11-2 with TRBJ2-3, with 9 bases aligning to TRBD2. Germline values: CDR1 SGHAT, CDR2 FQNNGV. CDR3 size: 15 residues. V lost 5 bases and J lost 6; bases outside the gene matches: 9. This chain's CDR3 is CASSNVVAGEDTQYF. The CDR3 nucleotides read TGTGCCAGCAGCAACGTCGTAGCGGGAGAGGATACGCAGTATTTT.

This clone was observed a few times. The chain joins TRBV6-1 to TRBJ2-7; 7 bases map to TRBD1. The CDR3 covers 14 residues. From germline, CDR1 is MNHNS and CDR2 SASEGT. V gave up 10 bases and J gave up 2 bases; unmatched junction bases: 11. CDR3 amino acids: CATQWQQGAYEQYF. The CDR3 nucleotides read TGTGCCACCCAATGGCAGCAGGGGGCCTACGAGCAGTACTTC.

The chain is built from TRBV7-2 and TRBJ1-1; tentatively, D is TRBD1 (5 bases). The CDR3 spans 14 residues. CDR1 and CDR2 (germline): SGHTA, FQGNSA. The V and J ends lost 6 bases and 0 bases respectively, with 11 bases between them. CDR3 sequence: CASREGFMNTEAFF. The CDR3 DNA reads TGTGCCAGCAGAGAGGGGTTCATGAACACTGAAGCTTTCTTT.

The V call is TRBV27, the J call TRBJ2-5, with 7 bases fitting TRBD1. Germline V lookup: CDR1 MNHEY, CDR2 SMNVEV (reference sequence). The V gene end was trimmed by 8 bases and the J gene end by 2 bases; junction bases not matched to a gene: 11. This CDR3 is 15 amino acids long. The CDR3 coding sequence is TGTGCCAGCCGATTTCTGGGACAGTCACAAGAGACCCAGTACTTC. It yields the protein CASRFLGQSQETQYF.

Concerning this clone: This CDR3 is also generated by other DNA sequences in the sample. The chain uses TRBV4-1 and TRBJ2-5; TRBD2 matches at 13 bases. This CDR3 comprises 15 residues. The V and J ends lost 5 bases and 1 base, in that order; junction bases with no gene match: 1. CDR1 and CDR2 (germline): MGHRA, YSYEKL. The CDR3 here is CASSRLAGGQETQYF. The CDR3 bases are TGCGCCAGCAGCAGACTAGCGGGGGGCCAAGAGACCCAGTACTTC.

This clone was seen more than once but under ten times. This chain uses TRBV6-5 with TRBJ1-2, with D perhaps TRBD1 (5 bases). Germline assignment: CDR1 MNHEY and CDR2 SVGAGI. Trimming cost V 6 bases and J 4 bases, with 15 bases left between them. The CDR3 spans 14 residues. CDR3 bases: TGTGCCAGCAGATCGGAAGGCAGGGCCTATGGCTACACCTTC. Amino acids: CASRSEGRAYGYTF.

The V and J genes are TRBV29-1 and TRBJ2-7; D uncertain. Trimming shortened V by 7 bases and J by 4 bases, and 17 bases separated the two germline ends. CDR3 length equals 13 residues. Germline V gene sequence: CDR1 SQVTM, CDR2 ANQGSEA. CDR3 nucleotides: TGCAGCGGTGGTGAAGCGTCGACATACGAGCAGTACTTC. This gives the protein CSGGEASTYEQYF.